This passage covers 29 T cell receptor beta chains from one sample sequenced in a study of shared clonotypes between healthy human individuals. The assay was immunoSEQ multiplex PCR, and TCRdb's table has in-frame clones only and misses some. The repertoire includes more than 2 million clones, 85% to 95% of them detected once, and approximately 0.13% sits in the top ten. Material: naive CD4+ T cells sorted from blood. Subset defined: CD45RA+ positively selected. These receptors originate from a man younger than 30 in good health.

The chain couples TRBV6-6 to TRBJ2-7, with 12 bases that match TRBD2. The length of the CDR3 is 13 residues. Germline assignment: CDR1 MNHNY and CDR2 SVGAGI (reference sequence). J lost 4 bases, V lost 8 bases, and 3 bases had no gene match. The CDR3 nucleotides are TGTGCCAGCGCCCTAGCGGGAGGGTACGAGCAGTACTTC. Its translation: CASALAGGYEQYF.

Many counts were recorded for this clone. The gene calls are TRBV25-1 and TRBJ1-6; 7 bases align to TRBD1. CDR1 and CDR2 (germline): MGHDK, SYGVNS. This CDR3 has 17 amino acids. V lost 1 base to trimming and J lost 7 bases; unmatched junction nucleotides: 10. The CDR3 region has the DNA TGTGCCAGCAGTGAATCGAGCGTGGGACAGAAAAATTCACCCCTCCACTTT. Its translation is CASSESSVGQKNSPLHF.

This clone was seen many times. The rearrangement joins TRBV29-1 to TRBJ1-3, with D uncertain. The CDR3 is 15 residues long. V shed 2 bases and J shed 0 bases, with 11 bases lying between them. Germline loops: CDR1 SQVTM, CDR2 ANQGSEA. CDR3 loop: CSVEWTQDSGNTIYF. As DNA, the CDR3 is TGCAGCGTTGAATGGACGCAAGACTCTGGAAACACCATATATTTT.

As DNA, the CDR3 is TGTGCCATCAGTAGAGGGACAGGGCTAGGATACAATGAGCAGTTCTTC. Translating it yields CAISRGTGLGYNEQFF. The chain joins TRBV10-3 to TRBJ2-1, with 9 positions matching TRBD1. CDR1 is ENHRY and CDR2 is SYGVKD in the germline V gene. V was pared by 5 bases and J by 4 bases, with 9 bases of the junction left unmatched. CDR3 length: 16 residues.

This rearrangement joins TRBV6-6 to TRBJ2-7; 7 positions agree with TRBD1. J gave up 4 bases and V 6 bases, and 3 bases lay outside the gene matches. CDR1 and CDR2 (germline): MNHNY, SVGAGI (reference sequence). The CDR3 has 12 residues. DNA of the CDR3: TGTGCCAGCAGGAGGACAGGTTACGAGCAGTACTTC. It yields the protein CASRRTGYEQYF.

The V call is TRBV19, the J call TRBJ1-1; D uncertain. Germline CDR1 reads LNHDA; CDR2 reads SQIVND (reference sequence). Trimming removed 4 bases at V and 3 bases at J, with 9 bases between. The CDR3 extends over 13 amino acids. In DNA form, the CDR3 reads TGTGCCAGTAGTAATACAGTTGACACTGAAGCTTTCTTT. Translating gives CASSNTVDTEAFF.

This chain uses TRBV7-2 with TRBJ1-1; 7 bases line up with TRBD1. Unmatched junction bases numbered 10, after V lost 6 bases and J lost 0 bases. Germline CDR1 and CDR2: SGHTA and FQGNSA. The CDR3 is made up of 16 amino acids. In DNA, the CDR3 is TGTGCCAGCAGTCTTTGGGACAGCTCCATGAACACTGAAGCTTTCTTT. It is translated as CASSLWDSSMNTEAFF.

A remark on this clone: Other DNA sequences in this sample translate to the same CDR3. The J gene is TRBJ1-5, the V gene TRBV5-6, with D perhaps matching TRBD1 (6 bases). The CDR3 is made up of 14 amino acids. V was pared by 0 bases and J by 2 bases, with 6 bases between. CDR1 is SGHDT, CDR2 YYEEEE, per germline. CDR3 DNA: TGTGCCAGCAGCTTGGACAGGGGCAATCAGCCCCAGCATTTT. Translating gives CASSLDRGNQPQHF.

The chain has TRBV30 and TRBJ1-6, with D perhaps TRBD1 (6 bases). Germline V CDR1 and CDR2: GTSNPN, SVGIG (reference sequence). The length of the CDR3 is 14 residues. The V and J ends lost 1 base and 9 bases respectively, with 13 bases between them. CDR3 DNA: TGTGCCTGGAGTGAGACAGGCGGCGGTTCACCCCTCCACTTT. It encodes CAWSETGGGSPLHF.

The chain is built from TRBV7-8 and TRBJ2-6; D is unclear. This CDR3 spans 20 amino acids. Deletions cut 0 bases from V and 0 bases from J, with 18 bases between. The germline V gene has CDR1 SGHVS and CDR2 FQNEAQ. The CDR3 is CASSLALLGSPRSGANVLTF. DNA for the CDR3: TGTGCCAGCAGCTTAGCGCTACTTGGGTCGCCTCGCTCTGGGGCCAACGTCCTGACTTTC.

The V call is TRBV28, the J call TRBJ2-3; 7 nucleotides match TRBD2. The CDR3 length is 16 residues. Per germline, CDR1 MDHEN and CDR2 SYDVKM. The J segment lost 0 bases and the V segment lost 4 bases, leaving 7 bases of the junction unmatched. As DNA, the CDR3 is TGTGCCAGCAGTTCCCCGGGGGGATGGAGCACAGATACGCAGTATTTT. This translates into CASSSPGGWSTDTQYF.

The rearrangement joins TRBV7-2 to TRBJ2-1; maybe TRBD1 (5 bases). The CDR3 extends over 14 amino acids. In germline, CDR1 is SGHTA, CDR2 FQGNSA. The ends were cut back, 4 bases at V and 7 bases at J, with 14 bases in the middle. The CDR3 is CASSSGVGLNEQFF. CDR3 bases: TGTGCCAGCAGCTCTGGGGTGGGGCTTAATGAGCAGTTCTTC.

The chain couples TRBV6-1 to TRBJ2-7; D is ambiguous. From germline, CDR1 is MNHNS and CDR2 SASEGT. V was shortened by 5 bases and J by 0 bases, with 14 bases between the two germline ends. The CDR3 loop spans 15 amino acids. CDR3 protein: CASSLRRVASYEQYF. As DNA, the CDR3 is TGTGCCAGCAGTCTCCGCCGGGTCGCCTCCTACGAGCAGTACTTC.

V usage is TRBV4-1 and J usage is TRBJ2-5, with D tentatively TRBD2 (6 bases). The length of the CDR3 is 16 residues. V lost 5 bases and J 3 bases, leaving 19 bases between the germline ends. Germline V CDR1 and CDR2: MGHRA, YSYEKL. CDR3 protein: CASSELRGGLKETQYF. CDR3 in DNA: TGCGCCAGCAGCGAATTGCGTGGAGGGTTGAAAGAGACCCAGTACTTC.

This chain links TRBV2 with TRBJ2-5; D gene ambiguous. The CDR3 loop spans 12 amino acids. Per the germline V gene, CDR1 is SNHLY and CDR2 is FYNNEI. Trimming removed 7 bases at V and 1 base at J, with 7 bases between. CDR3 in amino acids: CASNRPQETQYF. The CDR3 nucleotides read TGTGCCAGCAACCGTCCCCAAGAGACCCAGTACTTC.

This CDR3 is CASTQRGAAVTQYF. As DNA, the CDR3 is TGTGCCAGCACCCAGAGAGGGGCCGCCGTTACGCAGTATTTT. V and J are TRBV27 and TRBJ2-3; D is perhaps TRBD1 or TRBD2 (5 bases each). Germline CDR1 MNHEY, CDR2 SMNVEV (reference sequence). This CDR3 spans 14 amino acids. Trimming took 7 bases from V and 8 from J, leaving 19 bases between them.

The rearrangement links TRBV9 to TRBJ2-6; TRBD1 is a possible D gene (5 bases). The CDR3 sequence is 17 residues long. From germline, CDR1 is SGDLS and CDR2 YYNGEE. Trimming shortened V by 0 bases and J by 2 bases, and 12 bases separated the two germline ends. CDR3 coding DNA: TGTGCCAGCAGCGTAGAGGGGAAAGGGGCTGGGGCCAACGTCCTGACTTTC. Protein product: CASSVEGKGAGANVLTF.

The CDR3, as DNA: TGTGCCATCAGCACGCTGGACGAGCAGTACTTC. It is translated as CAISTLDEQYF. The chain combines TRBV10-3 with TRBJ2-7; D gene ambiguous. The CDR3 runs to 11 residues. The V gene lost 6 bases and the J gene lost 5 bases, with 8 bases spanning the gap. Per germline, CDR1 ENHRY and CDR2 SYGVKD.

This chain connects TRBV4-3 to TRBJ1-1, with a tentative D call TRBD1 (6 bases). Trimming stripped 0 bases from V and 2 bases from J, with 22 bases between. The CDR3 extends over 19 amino acids. CDR1 LGHNA and CDR2 YSLEER come from the germline V gene. The chain's CDR3 is CASSQDYEGGFLPNTEAFF. CDR3 DNA sequence: TGCGCCAGCAGCCAAGATTATGAGGGGGGATTTTTACCCAACACTGAAGCTTTCTTT.

The V and J genes are TRBV6-6 and TRBJ2-1; D is possibly TRBD1 (6 bases). Germline CDR1 reads MNHNY; CDR2 reads SVGAGI (reference sequence). The CDR3 is 13 amino acids. Trimming pared 7 bases from V and 6 bases from J, leaving 13 bases between. The DNA of the CDR3 is TGTGCCAGCAACTCAGGGGCTCCCAATGAGCAGTTCTTC. Amino acids: CASNSGAPNEQFF.

V gene TRBV10-3 combines with J gene TRBJ1-3; perhaps TRBD1 as D (6 bases). Germline V CDR1 and CDR2: ENHRY, SYGVKD. V was shortened by 6 bases and J by 0 bases, with 12 bases between the two germline ends. CDR3 length: 15 residues. This CDR3 is CAISPRGGSGNTIYF. Here the CDR3 DNA reads TGTGCCATCAGCCCCAGAGGGGGCTCTGGAAACACCATATATTTT.

The chain is built from TRBV10-1 and TRBJ2-7, with 12 bases lining up with TRBD1. The CDR3 is 15 residues long. In germline, CDR1 is WNHNN, CDR2 SYGVQD (reference sequence). Germline trimming cut 6 bases from V and 7 bases from J; bases unmatched to any gene: 10. The CDR3 sequence: CASSAGTGGRGEQYF. In DNA, the CDR3 is TGCGCCAGCAGCGCCGGGACAGGGGGCCGGGGGGAGCAGTACTTC.

This rearrangement joins TRBV11-2 to TRBJ2-7, with 7 bases that match TRBD1. The CDR3 consists of 16 residues. CDR1 SGHAT and CDR2 FQNNGV come from the germline V gene. V gave up 5 bases and J gave up 2 bases; unmatched junction bases: 12. CDR3 nucleotides: TGTGCCAGCAGCAGACTCGGACAGGCTGTTACCTACGAGCAGTACTTC. Translation: CASSRLGQAVTYEQYF.

The chain employs TRBV5-1 and TRBJ1-1; D may be TRBD1 (5 bases). Trimming left V 4 bases short and J 0 bases short, with 16 bases between. Per germline, CDR1 SGHRS and CDR2 YFSETQ. The CDR3 totals 16 residues. The CDR3 protein is CASSPTPGPLNTEAFF. The CDR3 nucleotides read TGCGCCAGCAGCCCTACGCCGGGACCGTTGAACACTGAAGCTTTCTTT.

The chain joins TRBV6-5 to TRBJ1-2, with 9 nucleotides matching TRBD1. Germline CDR1 MNHEY, CDR2 SVGAGI. V was clipped by 5 bases and J by 2 bases; unmatched bases: 6. This CDR3 comprises 15 residues. The CDR3 sequence is CASSTRDRANYGYTF. In DNA form, the CDR3 reads TGTGCCAGCAGTACCCGGGACAGGGCGAACTATGGCTACACCTTC.

As regards this clone: A read error may produce the germline difference seen at one junction end. The chain employs TRBV30 and TRBJ1-1, with a tentative D call TRBD1 (6 bases). Germline V CDR1 and CDR2: GTSNPN, SVGIG (reference sequence). CDR3 length equals 9 residues. CDR3 sequence (DNA): TGTGCCTGGGGCGTGGGGGGCCGCTTT. The encoded protein is CAWGVGGRF.

The chain couples TRBV2 to TRBJ1-4; a possible D gene is TRBD1 (6 bases). Trimming took off 8 bases at V and 5 bases at J, with 9 bases between the two ends. The CDR3 totals 12 residues. In germline, CDR1 is SNHLY, CDR2 FYNNEI. CDR3 coding DNA: TGTGCCAGCGACAGGCCGAATGAAAAACTGTTTTTT. Translating it yields CASDRPNEKLFF.

V is TRBV4-1 and J is TRBJ2-5; the match to TRBD2 covers 10 bases. Per germline, CDR1 MGHRA and CDR2 YSYEKL. The CDR3 runs 16 residues. The J segment lost 0 bases and the V segment lost 0 bases, leaving 1 base of the junction unmatched. The CDR3 loop is CASSQDSGGYQETQYF. The CDR3 DNA is TGCGCCAGCAGCCAAGATAGCGGGGGGTACCAAGAGACCCAGTACTTC.

The chain couples TRBV11-3 to TRBJ1-5; D not certain. This CDR3 has 13 amino acids. The germline CDR1 and CDR2 sequences are SGHNT and YENEEA. V lost 5 bases to trimming and J lost 0 bases, with 5 bases between them. CDR3 sequence: CASSPYSNQPQHF. The CDR3 nucleotides read TGTGCCAGCAGCCCATATAGCAATCAGCCCCAGCATTTT.